The TCR beta chain under discussion was sequenced for a study of tumor-infiltrating lymphocytes in localized non-small cell lung cancer. Looking at the study overall: The cohort mixed smokers and never-smokers, several histologies, and some post-neoadjuvant-chemotherapy samples. Each patient gave resected tumor and non-adjacent uninvolved lung tissue. The study's findings and limits: Technical variation could not be separated from intratumor heterogeneity here. No T-cell fraction difference was seen between IM1 and IM2 tumors.

Comment on this clone: Its specificity is not known.

Germline values: CDR1 MGHRA, CDR2 YSYEKL. The CDR3 runs 18 residues. The junction had 8 bases not matched to a gene; V was cut back by 0 bases and J by 6 bases. Assay used: immunoSEQ multiplex PCR; TCRdb lists only in-frame clones, some missing. The sample carries about 8,900 clones, approximately 64% recorded once. The chain uses TRBV4-1 and TRBJ2-2, with 12 nucleotides matching TRBD2. The specimen was uninvolved lung tissue not adjacent to the tumor. The receptor's source is a human donor with non-small cell lung cancer. The CDR3 spells CASSQDWRLAGASGELFF. CDR3 nucleotides: TGCGCCAGCAGCCAAGATTGGCGACTAGCGGGAGCGTCCGGGGAGCTGTTTTTT.